The present T cell receptor (beta chain) was sequenced within a study of cytomegalovirus exposure and HLA in healthy donors. Primers: 60 Vbeta forward and 13 Jbeta reverse. The table came from immunoSEQ multiplex PCR; TCRdb's copy has only in-frame clones and leaves some out. The table includes roughly 170,000 clones, roughly 85% detected once. Only one count was recorded for this clone. Antigen unknown. At one boundary the junction diverges from the germline segment, which might be a read error. Germline V gene data show CDR1 as SGHTA and CDR2 as FQGTGA. This CDR3 contains 15 residues. Study-wide results and limits: According to the study, 160 or so TCR beta chains were cytomegalovirus-associated. V- and J-gene trimming in TCR beta was tied to a missense DCLRE1C variant by an analysis performed later.

The chain is built from TRBV7-3 and TRBJ2-2; maybe TRBD2 (6 bases). The specimen was PBMCs. This TCR came from a male donor in good health and CMV-seronegative. CDR3 residues: CSSSLFGGGPGELFF. The CDR3 DNA is TGTTCCAGCAGCTTATTCGGGGGTGGACCCGGGGAGCTGTTTTTT.